The 9 T cell receptor beta chains listed next were all sequenced from one sample in a study of CD8+ T cells in alopecia areata. cDNA prepared by RNA extraction and subsequent reverse transcription served as the template for sequencing. The assay was immunoSEQ multiplex PCR, and TCRdb's table has in-frame clones only and misses some. The table lists approximately 300,000 clones, 58% of them singletons. The treatment: oral pan-JAK inhibitor, 5-10 mg twice daily. Here the sequenced sample was CD4+ T cells sorted from blood, taken at week 24, from a patient treated with tofacitinib. The origin of the receptors is a human donor with alopecia areata.

The chain carries TRBV11-2 and TRBJ2-3; D gene uncertain. V lost 0 bases and J 6 bases, leaving 13 bases between the germline ends. The germline gives CDR1 SGHAT, CDR2 FQNNGV. The CDR3 consists of 15 residues. This chain's CDR3 is CASSLDHTSLDTQYF. DNA for the CDR3: TGTGCCAGCAGCTTAGATCACACATCCTTGGATACGCAGTATTTT.

This clone was recorded a few times. This chain joins TRBV10-3 and TRBJ1-3; TRBD1 might be the D (6 bases). There are 13 residues in the CDR3. The ends were cut back, 9 bases at V and 1 base at J, with 10 bases in the middle. Germline CDR1 is ENHRY and CDR2 is SYGVKD. The CDR3 spells CAIAGVSGNTIYF. DNA of the CDR3: TGTGCCATTGCAGGGGTGTCTGGAAACACCATATATTTT.

In this sample, this clone turned up a few times. CDR3 coding DNA: TGCAGCGAATTTAGCGGGGGGCAGGAGACCCAGTACTTC. It encodes CSEFSGGQETQYF. The V call is TRBV29-1, the J call TRBJ2-5, with 10 bases identical to TRBD2. With 7 bases clipped from V and 5 bases from J, the junction kept 7 bases outside the gene matches. The CDR3 covers 13 residues. In germline, CDR1 is SQVTM, CDR2 ANQGSEA.

The chain is built from TRBV5-1 and TRBJ2-7; D tentatively fits TRBD1 or TRBD2 (5 bases each). The CDR3 covers 14 residues. Germline V gene lookup returns CDR1 SGHRS and CDR2 YFSETQ. Trimming left V 4 bases short and J 6 bases short, with 17 bases between. The CDR3 DNA reads as TGCGCCAGCAGCCCGAGATCGGGGACGGGCGAGCAGTACTTC. Protein product: CASSPRSGTGEQYF.

This chain connects TRBV29-1 to TRBJ1-5, with D possibly TRBD1 on 5 matching bases. The CDR3 contains 15 residues. The germline gives CDR1 SQVTM, CDR2 ANQGSEA. Trimming pared 4 bases from V and 2 bases from J, leaving 15 bases between. This CDR3 reads CSVAPGGTGNQPQHF. CDR3 DNA: TGCAGCGTTGCACCTGGGGGTACCGGCAATCAGCCCCAGCATTTT.

This clone was detected once. The chain uses TRBV30 and TRBJ2-5; the match to TRBD2 covers 9 bases. This CDR3 is 15 amino acids long. Per germline, CDR1 GTSNPN and CDR2 SVGIG (reference sequence). V shed 1 base and J 7 bases; nucleotides not matched to a gene: 10. In nucleotides, the CDR3 is TGTGCCTGGAGTGACCCGGGACTAGCACCAGGGACCCAGTACTTC. This gives the protein CAWSDPGLAPGTQYF.

The chain couples TRBV27 to TRBJ1-1; TRBD1 aligns across 8 bases. Germline V lookup: CDR1 MNHEY, CDR2 SMNVEV (reference sequence). With V trimmed by 8 bases and J by 0 bases, 11 bases remained unmatched. CDR3 size: 16 residues. DNA for the CDR3: TGTGCCAGCTCCCCCGGACAGGGCCGCATGAACACTGAAGCTTTCTTT. It codes for CASSPGQGRMNTEAFF.

This sequence joins TRBV4-2 and TRBJ2-5; maybe TRBD2 (7 bases). The germline CDR1 and CDR2 sequences are LGHNA and YNFKEQ. The CDR3 contains 14 residues. V dropped 4 bases and J dropped 6 bases, with 15 bases sitting between them. In nucleotides, the CDR3 is TGTGCCAGCAGCCCGGGGGGCCTGTGGAAGACCCAGTACTTC. It encodes CASSPGGLWKTQYF.

The chain employs TRBV9 and TRBJ2-2, with D unclear. The CDR3 is 15 residues long. V dropped 4 bases and J dropped 0 bases, with 10 bases sitting between them. Germline CDR1 is SGDLS and CDR2 is YYNGEE. CDR3 DNA sequence: TGTGCCAGCAGCAAGGGCCCAGCGAACACCGGGGAGCTGTTTTTT. Residues: CASSKGPANTGELFF.